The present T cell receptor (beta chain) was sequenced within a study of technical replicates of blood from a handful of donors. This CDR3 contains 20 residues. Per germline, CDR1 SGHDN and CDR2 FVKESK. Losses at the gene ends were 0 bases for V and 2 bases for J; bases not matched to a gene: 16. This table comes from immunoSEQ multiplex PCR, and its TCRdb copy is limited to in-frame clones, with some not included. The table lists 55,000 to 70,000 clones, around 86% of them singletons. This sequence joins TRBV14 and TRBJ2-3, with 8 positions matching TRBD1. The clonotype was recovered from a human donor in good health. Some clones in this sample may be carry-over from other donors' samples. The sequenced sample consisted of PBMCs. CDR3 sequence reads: CASSQDPKRPGQEPTDTQYF. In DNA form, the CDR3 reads TGTGCCAGCAGCCAAGACCCTAAACGACCGGGACAGGAGCCCACAGATACGCAGTATTTT.